This T cell receptor (beta chain) stems from a study of cytomegalovirus exposure and HLA in healthy donors. Germline trimming cut 1 base from V and 2 bases from J; bases unmatched to any gene: 4. Germline V gene lookup returns CDR1 SGHRS and CDR2 YFSETQ. The CDR3 covers 16 residues. Turning to this clone: Antigen specificity is unknown.

PCR primers comprised 60 Vbeta and 13 Jbeta primers. In the original processing: Tens of millions of unique TCR beta chains, roughly 11 million of them shared, were counted by a later analysis. Sequencing used immunoSEQ multiplex PCR; TCRdb keeps in-frame clones, though not all of them. That table gives V, J and clone size, and the DNA gave D and trimming. The sample records some 130,000 clones, around four fifths being singletons. Study results and caveats: In vitro confirmation showed a few CMV-associated chains to be CMV antigen specific. Reportedly, a later analysis found an Asian-associated ancestry cluster had fewer N-insertions than the roughly 630-donor mean.

The V gene is TRBV5-1, the J gene TRBJ1-3; TRBD1 matches at 9 bases. The sequence was obtained from a man aged 25-40 years in good health. Sequencing input: PBMCs. CDR3 DNA: TGCGCCAGCAGCTTGATGTGGACAGGGGCTGGAAACACCATATATTTT. Protein: CASSLMWTGAGNTIYF. Supplemented by reference TRBV5-1 and TRBJ1-3, the full variable domain reads KAGVTQTPRYLIKTRGQQVTLSCSPISGHRSVSWYQQTPGQGLQFLFEYFSETQRNKGNFPGRFSGRQFSNSRSEMNVSTLELGDSALYLCASSLMWTGAGNTIYFGEGSWLTVV.